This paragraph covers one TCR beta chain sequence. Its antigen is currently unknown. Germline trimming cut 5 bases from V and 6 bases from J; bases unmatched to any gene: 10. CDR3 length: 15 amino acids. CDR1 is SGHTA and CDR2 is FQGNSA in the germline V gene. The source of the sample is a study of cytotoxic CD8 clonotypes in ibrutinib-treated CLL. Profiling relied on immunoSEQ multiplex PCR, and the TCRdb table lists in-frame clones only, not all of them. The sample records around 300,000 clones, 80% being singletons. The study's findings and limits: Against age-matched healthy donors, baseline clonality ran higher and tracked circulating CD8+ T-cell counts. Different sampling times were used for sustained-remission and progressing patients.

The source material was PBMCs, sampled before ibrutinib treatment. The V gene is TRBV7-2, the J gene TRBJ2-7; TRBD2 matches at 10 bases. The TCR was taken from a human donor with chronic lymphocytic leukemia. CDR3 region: CASSQPLAGVGEQYF. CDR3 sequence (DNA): TGTGCCAGCAGCCAGCCCCTAGCGGGAGTCGGCGAGCAGTACTTC.